This TCR beta chain originates from a study of regulatory dendritic cells for organ transplantation (dated by TCRdb to about 2017). Broadly, across the study: The TCRbeta repertoires of sorted naive and memory CD4+ and CD8+ T cells were sequenced before and after allostimulation with regulatory or mature dendritic cells. Summary of the overall study and its limitations: Sequencing was done in only a couple of subjects, and the authors reported considerable heterogeneity between individuals in the alloreactive memory CD8+ T cell pool. The repertoires of naive CD4+ and CD8+ T cells were highly diverse, while memory cell repertoires were less diverse, with memory CD8+ cells being the most oligoclonal. In both subjects, allostimulation led to expansion of memory CD8+ clones, though the expansion induced by regulatory dendritic cells appeared to be more limited than that induced by mature dendritic cells. Among the resting subsets, the most alloreactive TCR clonotypes were found in memory CD8+ T cells.

Naive T cells were sorted as CD45RA+ and memory T cells as CD45RO+ CD4+ or CD8+ cells by FACS. T cells for TCR sequencing came from a couple of healthy control subjects. For the mixed lymphocyte reactions, sorted T cell subsets left unstimulated acted as baseline controls. The Qiagen DNeasy Blood & Tissue Kit was used to extract genomic DNA. The TCRbeta CDR3 regions were amplified in a multiplexed two-step PCR with Vbeta-specific forward primers and Jbeta-specific reverse primers. The TCRbeta libraries were sequenced on an Illumina instrument via the immunoSEQ service. The authors processed their data as follows. IMGT annotation was used to assign V, D and J genes, and synthetic CDR3 analogues were used to correct counts for multiplex PCR bias. Repertoire clonality was computed in the immunoSEQ Analyzer as one minus normalized Shannon entropy. Fisher's exact test with Benjamini-Hochberg false discovery rate control was used to define clonal expansion, with two-tailed P<0.01. TCRdb obtained this table from immuneACCESS and retained in-frame rearrangements with V and J assigned. These tables miss some clones; where compared with another copy, unresolved V genes account for less than half of the shortfall, and the remainder is unexplained. V, J and clone size are taken as reported in that table, and D and trimming were inferred from the DNA itself. This sample holds 25,000 to 30,000 clones; roughly 85% were observed only once. The ten largest clonotypes hold approximately 0.44% of the sample.

The CDR1 and CDR2 encoded by the germline V gene (reference sequence) are MNHEY and SMNVEV. Inclusive of the bounding cysteine and phenylalanine, the CDR3 is 16 residues long. Of all the DNA, just the CDR3 is kept, 48 bases in frame from base 1. After removal of 6 bases from V and 9 bases from J, the junction retains 17 bases not matched to a gene. This clone occurred once. There is no known antigen for this receptor. Base qualities are missing; no much larger clone stands one base away. The receptor was derived from a human donor in good health. This sequence uses TRBV27 and TRBJ2-7, and 10 junction bases match TRBD1. The sequencing input was naive CD8+ T cells from blood. Interpreted using the paper, the cell subset or site label stands for: CD45RA+ naive T cells. The CDR3 reads as follows: CASRPGSGTGAFLQYF. The sequenced DNA: TGTGCCAGCAGACCTGGGTCCGGGACAGGGGCTTTTTTGCAGTACTTC.